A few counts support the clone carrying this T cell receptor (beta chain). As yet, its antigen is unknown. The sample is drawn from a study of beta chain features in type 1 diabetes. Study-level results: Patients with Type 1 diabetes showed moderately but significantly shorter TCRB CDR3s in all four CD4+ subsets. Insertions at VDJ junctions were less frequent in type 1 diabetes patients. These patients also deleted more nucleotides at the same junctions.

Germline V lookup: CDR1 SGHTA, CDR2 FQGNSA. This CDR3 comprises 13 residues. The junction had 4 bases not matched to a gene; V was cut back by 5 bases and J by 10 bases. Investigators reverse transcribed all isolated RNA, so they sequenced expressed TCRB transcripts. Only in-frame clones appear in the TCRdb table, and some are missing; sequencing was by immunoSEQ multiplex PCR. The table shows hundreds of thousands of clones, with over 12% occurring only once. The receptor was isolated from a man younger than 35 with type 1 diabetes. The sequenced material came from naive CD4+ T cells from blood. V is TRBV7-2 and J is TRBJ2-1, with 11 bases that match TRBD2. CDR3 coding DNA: TGTGCCAGCAGCACGTGGACTAGCGGGGAGCAGTTCTTC. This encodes CASSTWTSGEQFF.